This is a list of T cell receptor beta chains from one sample in a study of T cell changes during pregnancy in multiple sclerosis. Using immunoSEQ multiplex PCR, the repertoire was profiled, and TCRdb retains in-frame clones only, with some absent. Of roughly 70,000 clones listed, just over 90% are singletons. This material consisted of peripheral blood, taken in the third trimester of pregnancy. These receptors were taken from a female donor with multiple sclerosis, enrolled in a pregnancy study. Each CDR3 is given with its conserved first and last residue. The D gene is left open where the match is weak.

TRBJ2-1 TRBV7-2 TRBD1 CASSSNRGTGGGYEQFF
TRBJ2-7 TRBV19 TRBD1 CASSIAGTDYEQYF
TRBJ1-3 TRBV29-1 TRBD1 CSVEQGAGNTIYF
TRBJ1-2 TRBV27 - CASSSGLIYGYTF
TRBJ1-2 TRBV6-6 - CASSPTGHRTNYGYTF
TRBJ2-7 TRBV5-5 - CASSYGTDRFSYEQYF
TRBJ2-1 TRBV4-2 TRBD2 CASSQAAPAGVNEQFF
TRBJ2-5 TRBV5-1 TRBD1 CASRGTAEETQYF
TRBJ1-1 TRBV6-5 - CASNRGGEAFF
TRBJ1-1 TRBV4-2 - CASSQEVERNTEAFF
TRBJ2-5 TRBV4-3 TRBD1 CASSQDFGTGEFQETQYF
TRBJ2-1 TRBV7-9 - CASSLAISGYYNEQFF
TRBJ2-1 TRBV11-2 TRBD1 CASSPGQGWNEQFF
TRBJ1-3 TRBV5-6 - CASSLMGLEGNTIYF
TRBJ2-1 TRBV5-4 TRBD1 CASSLDRGNNEQFF
TRBJ2-3 TRBV2 TRBD2 CASRRLSSGRTSDTQYF
TRBJ1-1 TRBV4-1 TRBD1 CASSNSPTGGTEAFF
TRBJ1-1 TRBV6-1 - CASSDGRGTEAFF
TRBJ2-1 TRBV5-8 - CASSFTRTEEFF
TRBJ2-3 TRBV11-1 - CASSPITDTQYF
TRBJ1-2 TRBV5-1 - CASSLEGAYGYTF
TRBJ2-5 TRBV4-3 - CASSQAPLRTQYF
TRBJ2-5 TRBV5-4 TRBD2 CASSFPGGGQETQYF
TRBJ1-3 TRBV6-1 TRBD1 CASRGTVGWAF
TRBJ1-2 TRBV5-6 TRBD1 CASSLLDRDGYTF
TRBJ2-1 TRBV10-2 TRBD2 CASRVAAGGLYEQFF
TRBJ2-1 TRBV10-1 TRBD2 CASSPGTSANNEQFF
TRBJ1-1 TRBV18 - CASLLPGTEAFF
TRBJ1-2 TRBV7-9 - CASSLSETTHYGYTF
TRBJ2-3 TRBV5-1 - CASSLFTGGMTDTQYF
TRBJ2-3 TRBV5-8 TRBD2 CASSGVAGAWSDTQYF
TRBJ2-5 TRBV14 - CASSQVFRFKETQYF
TRBJ2-5 TRBV5-1 TRBD2 CASSLGLAGQETQYF
TRBJ2-1 TRBV2 TRBD2 CASDGLAQYNEQFF
TRBJ1-1 TRBV25-1 - CASSELDSEAFF
TRBJ2-1 TRBV9 - CASSVAGTLWNEQFF
TRBJ2-1 TRBV10-2 TRBD2 CASSDPPGGSYNEQFF
TRBJ2-1 TRBV7-2 TRBD1 CASSRPDRGLRNEQFF
TRBJ1-5 TRBV6-1 TRBD1 CASSGTGGNQPQHF
TRBJ1-5 TRBV30 - CAWTGGQNQPQHF
TRBJ1-2 TRBV10-3 TRBD1 CATKGATDYGYTF
TRBJ2-7 TRBV5-1 - CASSANSFLSYEQYF
TRBJ1-3 TRBV10-1 - CASSGVRQDGNTIYF
TRBJ2-1 TRBV14 - CASSQGLVNEQFF
TRBJ1-5 TRBV2 - CASSETGNSNQPQHF
TRBJ1-4 TRBV14 - CASSQYGSATNEKLFF
TRBJ2-1 TRBV10-3 TRBD2 CAISTSGSGGHEQFF
TRBJ1-1 TRBV27 TRBD1 CASSPHTGGWATEAFF
TRBJ2-2 TRBV5-1 TRBD1 CASSPNPTGGGTGELFF
TRBJ1-1 TRBV7-3 TRBD1 CASSVTGGANTEAFF
TRBJ2-1 TRBV2 TRBD2 CASSEAGLAGGRYNEQFF
TRBJ2-1 TRBV6-5 TRBD2 CASRGLAAYNEQFF
TRBJ1-3 TRBV19 - CASAVGGSGNTIYF
TRBJ2-2 TRBV2 - CASRLSANTGELFF